These 15 T cell receptor beta chains came from one sample sequenced in a study of control samples from healthy donors and cancer patients. This table comes from immunoSEQ multiplex PCR, and its TCRdb copy is limited to in-frame clones, with some not included. This table has 120,000 or so clones, about 83% appearing once. The material sequenced was blood. Every receptor here comes from a man aged 25 to 45 in good health.

The chain carries TRBV18 and TRBJ1-3; 8 positions match TRBD1. J was trimmed by 0 bases and V by 6 bases; bases with no gene match: 7. The CDR3 spans 16 residues. CDR1 is KGHSH and CDR2 is LQKENI in the germline V gene. Here the CDR3 reads CASSQGQASSGNTIYF. CDR3 sequence (DNA): TGTGCCAGCTCCCAGGGACAGGCCAGCTCTGGAAACACCATATATTTT.

This clone was recorded a few times. The chain couples TRBV4-2 to TRBJ1-3, with a tentative D call TRBD1 (5 bases). Germline V gene sequence: CDR1 LGHNA, CDR2 YNFKEQ. The CDR3 is 20 residues long. Trimming cost V 0 bases and J 0 bases, with 21 bases left between them. CDR3 sequence reads: CASSQEVTGNKAFSGNTIYF. CDR3 nucleotides: TGTGCCAGCAGCCAAGAGGTTACAGGCAATAAGGCATTCTCTGGAAACACCATATATTTT.

The rearrangement uses TRBV5-5 and TRBJ2-7; D uncertain. V lost 3 bases and J lost 3, with 7 bases in between. The CDR3 spans 12 residues. From germline, CDR1 is SGHKS and CDR2 YYEKEE (reference sequence). The CDR3 nucleotides are TGTGCCAGCAGCTCCTCATTCTACGAGCAGTACTTC. This translates into CASSSSFYEQYF.

The V and J genes are TRBV19 and TRBJ2-4; no clear D. Looked up from germline, CDR1 is LNHDA and CDR2 is SQIVND (reference sequence). V shed 4 bases and J shed 5 bases, with 12 bases lying between them. The CDR3 runs to 14 residues. CDR3 sequence reads: CASSTGPGQNIQYF. CDR3 nucleotide sequence: TGTGCCAGTAGTACTGGACCAGGACAAAACATTCAGTACTTC.

V and J are TRBV24-1 and TRBJ2-1; 9 bases line up with TRBD1. Germline lookup yields CDR1 KGHDR and CDR2 SFDVKD. V gave up 3 bases and J gave up 9 bases; unmatched junction bases: 8. CDR3 length: 15 amino acids. The CDR3 sequence is CATSDPRTGDIEQFF. Here the CDR3 DNA reads TGTGCCACCAGTGATCCCAGGACAGGGGACATTGAGCAGTTCTTC.

The chain is built from TRBV7-3 and TRBJ2-1, with 8 bases identical to TRBD1. Germline V CDR1 and CDR2: SGHTA, FQGTGA. J was trimmed by 5 bases and V by 1 base; bases with no gene match: 10. The CDR3 spans 17 residues. In nucleotides, the CDR3 is TGTGCCAGCAGCTTAATGAGCGGACAGGGAGTCCACAATGAGCAGTTCTTC. It yields the protein CASSLMSGQGVHNEQFF.

The chain carries TRBV7-2 and TRBJ2-2, with 8 bases matching TRBD1. V was pared by 5 bases and J by 3 bases, with 5 bases of the junction left unmatched. Germline CDR1 SGHTA, CDR2 FQGNSA. The CDR3 spans 15 residues. CDR3 bases: TGTGCCAGCAGCCCCGCAGGGGGCGACACCGGGGAGCTGTTTTTT. It codes for CASSPAGGDTGELFF.

This clone was seen more than once but under ten times. The chain has TRBV9 and TRBJ2-2; D may be TRBD1 or TRBD2 (5 bases each). The CDR3 covers 15 residues. Trimming removed 3 bases from V and 6 bases from J, with 15 bases in between. Per the germline V gene, CDR1 is SGDLS and CDR2 is YYNGEE. DNA of the CDR3: TGTGCCAGCAGCGCCGGGACGGTGATGGCCGGGGAGCTGTTTTTT. Translated, it gives CASSAGTVMAGELFF.

The CDR3 sequence: CASSIGQEETQYF. CDR3 in DNA: TGTGCCAGTAGTATAGGACAGGAAGAGACCCAGTACTTC. The chain uses TRBV19 and TRBJ2-5; D may be TRBD1 (6 bases). Germline CDR1 LNHDA, CDR2 SQIVND (reference sequence). The ends were cut back, 1 base at V and 3 bases at J, with 6 bases in the middle. The CDR3 spans 13 residues.

V gene TRBV9 combines with J gene TRBJ2-3; D not certain. V dropped 4 bases and J dropped 4 bases, with 16 bases sitting between them. This CDR3 has 15 residues. Germline V gene lookup returns CDR1 SGDLS and CDR2 YYNGEE. The CDR3 bases are TGTGCCAGCAGCCCTTCACGTCAGCCGGCAGATACGCAGTATTTT. Translation gives CASSPSRQPADTQYF.

The V and J genes are TRBV5-1 and TRBJ1-1; 8 nucleotides agree with TRBD1. J lost 1 base, V lost 3 bases, and 5 bases had no gene match. This CDR3 is built from 15 residues. CDR1 SGHRS and CDR2 YFSETQ come from the germline V gene. CDR3 loop: CASSSTGGTNTEAFF. The CDR3 DNA sequence: TGCGCCAGCAGCTCAACAGGGGGGACGAACACTGAAGCTTTCTTT.

Here the CDR3 reads CASSYFRGGRDGYTF. The CDR3 DNA reads TGTGCCAGCAGTTACTTTCGGGGAGGAAGGGATGGCTACACCTTC. The chain couples TRBV6-6 to TRBJ1-2; D not certain. The CDR3 length is 15 residues. The V gene's germline CDR1 is MNHNY and CDR2 SVGAGI (reference sequence). The V end lost 1 base, the J end lost 6 bases, and 15 bases lay between the germline ends.

The chain is built from TRBV7-9 and TRBJ2-7; D may correspond to TRBD1 or TRBD2 (5 bases each). The CDR3 has 15 amino acids. The germline V gene has CDR1 SEHNR and CDR2 FQNEAQ (reference sequence). Trimming removed 3 bases at V and 3 bases at J, with 15 bases between. The CDR3 DNA follows: TGTGCCAGCAGCTTTGCCGGGACGGGATTCTACGAGCAGTACTTC. Translating gives CASSFAGTGFYEQYF.

This chain connects TRBV2 to TRBJ1-5; no firm D call. This CDR3 region has 15 residues. V shed 7 bases and J shed 0 bases, with 13 bases lying between them. Germline loops: CDR1 SNHLY, CDR2 FYNNEI. For the CDR3, the DNA is TGTGCCAGCAACCCCGGTGGTTATAGCAATCAGCCCCAGCATTTT. Encoded protein: CASNPGGYSNQPQHF.

This sequence joins TRBV18 and TRBJ1-3; D might be TRBD1 (6 bases). The CDR3 loop spans 16 amino acids. V was pared by 0 bases and J by 2 bases, with 11 bases between. Looked up from germline, CDR1 is KGHSH and CDR2 is LQKENI. This chain's CDR3 is CASSPPGAKAGNTIYF. The CDR3 DNA reads as TGTGCCAGCTCACCACCGGGGGCCAAGGCTGGAAACACCATATATTTT.